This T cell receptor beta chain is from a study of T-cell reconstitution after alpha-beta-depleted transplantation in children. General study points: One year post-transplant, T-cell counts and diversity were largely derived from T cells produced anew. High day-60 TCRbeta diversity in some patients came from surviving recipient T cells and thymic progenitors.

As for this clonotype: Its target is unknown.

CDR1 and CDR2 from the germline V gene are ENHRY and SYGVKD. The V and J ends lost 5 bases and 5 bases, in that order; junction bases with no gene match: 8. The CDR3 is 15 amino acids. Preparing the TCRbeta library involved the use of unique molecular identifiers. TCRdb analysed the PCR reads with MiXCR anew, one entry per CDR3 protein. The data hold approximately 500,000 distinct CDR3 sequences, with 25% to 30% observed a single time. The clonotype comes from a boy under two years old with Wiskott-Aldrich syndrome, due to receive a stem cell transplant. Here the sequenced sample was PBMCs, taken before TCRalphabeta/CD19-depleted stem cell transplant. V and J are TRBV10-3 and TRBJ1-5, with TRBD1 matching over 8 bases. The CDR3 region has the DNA TGTGCCATCAGTCCAGGACAGGGAATTGATCAGCCCCAGCATTTT. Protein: CAISPGQGIDQPQHF.